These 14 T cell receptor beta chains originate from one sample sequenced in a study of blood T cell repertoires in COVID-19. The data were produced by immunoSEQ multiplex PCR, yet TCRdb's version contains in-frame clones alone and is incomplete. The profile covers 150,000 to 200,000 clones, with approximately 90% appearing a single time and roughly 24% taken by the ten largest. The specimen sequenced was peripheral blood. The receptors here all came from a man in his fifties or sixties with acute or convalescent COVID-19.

CDR3 protein: CASSPSDRGTDTQYF. The CDR3, as DNA: TGTGCCAGCAGCCCGTCGGACAGAGGCACAGATACGCAGTATTTT. The chain carries TRBV4-2 and TRBJ2-3; D might be TRBD1 (6 bases). CDR1 is LGHNA and CDR2 is YNFKEQ in the germline V gene. There are 15 residues in the CDR3. The V and J ends lost 4 bases and 1 base respectively, with 12 bases between them.

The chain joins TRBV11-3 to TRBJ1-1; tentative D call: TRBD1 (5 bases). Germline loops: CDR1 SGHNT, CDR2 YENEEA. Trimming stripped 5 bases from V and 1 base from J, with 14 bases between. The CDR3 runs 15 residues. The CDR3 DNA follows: TGTGCCAGCAGCCCGGGGGGAGGGGAGAACACTGAAGCTTTCTTT. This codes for CASSPGGGENTEAFF.

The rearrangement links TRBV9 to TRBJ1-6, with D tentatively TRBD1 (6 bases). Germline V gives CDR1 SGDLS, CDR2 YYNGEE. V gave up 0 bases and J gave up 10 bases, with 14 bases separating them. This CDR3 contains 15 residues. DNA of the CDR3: TGTGCCAGCAGCGTAGAGGGGCAGGGGAACTCACCCCTCCACTTT. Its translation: CASSVEGQGNSPLHF. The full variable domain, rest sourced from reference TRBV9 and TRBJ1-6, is DSGVTQTPKHLITATGQRVTLRCSPRSGDLSVYWYQQSLDQGLQFLIQYYNGEERAKGNILERFSAQQFPDLHSELNLSSLELGDSALYFCASSVEGQGNSPLHFGNGTRLTVT.

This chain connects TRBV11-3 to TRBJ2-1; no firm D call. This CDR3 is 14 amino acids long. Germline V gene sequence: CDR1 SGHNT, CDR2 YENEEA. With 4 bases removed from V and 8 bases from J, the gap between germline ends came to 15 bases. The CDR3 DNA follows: TGTGCCAGCAGCTCCCTTGGGCCCCTCGATGAGCAGTTCTTC. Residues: CASSSLGPLDEQFF.

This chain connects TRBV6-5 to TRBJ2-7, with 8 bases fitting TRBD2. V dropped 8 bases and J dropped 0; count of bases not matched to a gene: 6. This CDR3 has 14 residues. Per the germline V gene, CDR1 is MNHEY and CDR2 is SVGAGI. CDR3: CASRGGPLSYEQYV. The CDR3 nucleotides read TGTGCCAGCCGGGGGGGACCCCTCTCCTACGAGCAGTACGTC.

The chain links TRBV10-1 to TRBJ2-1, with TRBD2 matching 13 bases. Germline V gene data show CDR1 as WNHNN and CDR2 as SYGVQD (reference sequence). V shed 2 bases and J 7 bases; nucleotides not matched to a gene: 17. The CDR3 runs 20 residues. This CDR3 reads CASSEPRTSGRGSHRNEQFF. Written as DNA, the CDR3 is TGCGCCAGCAGTGAGCCGCGGACTAGCGGGAGAGGATCACACAGGAATGAGCAGTTCTTC.

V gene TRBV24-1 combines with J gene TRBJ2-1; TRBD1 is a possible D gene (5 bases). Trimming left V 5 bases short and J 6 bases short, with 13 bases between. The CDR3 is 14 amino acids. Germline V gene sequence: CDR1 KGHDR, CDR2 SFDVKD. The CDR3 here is CATSAGFHINEQFF. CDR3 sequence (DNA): TGTGCCACCAGTGCAGGGTTTCACATCAATGAGCAGTTCTTC.

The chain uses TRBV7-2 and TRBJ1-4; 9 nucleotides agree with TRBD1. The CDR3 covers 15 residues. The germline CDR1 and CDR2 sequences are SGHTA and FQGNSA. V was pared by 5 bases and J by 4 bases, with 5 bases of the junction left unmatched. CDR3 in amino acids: CASSRTGGNNEKLFF. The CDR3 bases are TGTGCCAGCAGCCGTACAGGGGGCAATAATGAAAAACTGTTTTTT. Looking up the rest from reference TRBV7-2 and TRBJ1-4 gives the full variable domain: GAGVSQSPSNKVTEKGKDVELRCDPISGHTALYWYRQSLGQGLEFLIYFQGNSAPDKSGLPSDRFSAERTGGSVSTLTIQRTQQEDSAVYLCASSRTGGNNEKLFFGSGTQLSVL.

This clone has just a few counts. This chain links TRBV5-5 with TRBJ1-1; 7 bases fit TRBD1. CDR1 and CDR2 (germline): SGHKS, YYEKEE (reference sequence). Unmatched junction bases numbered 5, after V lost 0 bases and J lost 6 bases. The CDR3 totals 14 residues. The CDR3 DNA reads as TGTGCCAGCAGCTTGGTACAGGGGCAGGCTGAAGCTTTCTTT. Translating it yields CASSLVQGQAEAFF.

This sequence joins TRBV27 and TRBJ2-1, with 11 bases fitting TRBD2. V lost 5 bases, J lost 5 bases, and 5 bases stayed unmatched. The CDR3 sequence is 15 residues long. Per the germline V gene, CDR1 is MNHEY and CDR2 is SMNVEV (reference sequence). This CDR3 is CASSAGTSGHNEQFF. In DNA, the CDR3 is TGTGCCAGCAGTGCAGGGACTAGCGGCCACAATGAGCAGTTCTTC.

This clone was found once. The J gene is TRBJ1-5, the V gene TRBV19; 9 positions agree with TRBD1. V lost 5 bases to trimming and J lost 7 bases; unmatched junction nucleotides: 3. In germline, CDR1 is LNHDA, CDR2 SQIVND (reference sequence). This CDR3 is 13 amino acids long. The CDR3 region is CASSEDRGQPQHF. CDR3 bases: TGTGCCAGTAGTGAGGACAGGGGACAGCCCCAGCATTTT.

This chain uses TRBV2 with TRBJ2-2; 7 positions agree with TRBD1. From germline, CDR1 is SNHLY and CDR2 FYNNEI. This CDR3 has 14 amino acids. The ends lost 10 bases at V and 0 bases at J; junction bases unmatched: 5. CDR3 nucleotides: TGTGCCACCCGGACAGGATCGAACACCGGGGAGCTGTTTTTT. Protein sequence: CATRTGSNTGELFF. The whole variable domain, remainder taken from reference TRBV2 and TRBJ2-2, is EPEVTQTPSHQVTQMGQEVILRCVPISNHLYFYWYRQILGQKVEFLVSFYNNEISEKSEIFDDQFSVERPDGSNFTLKIRSTKLEDSAMYFCATRTGSNTGELFFGEGSRLTVL.

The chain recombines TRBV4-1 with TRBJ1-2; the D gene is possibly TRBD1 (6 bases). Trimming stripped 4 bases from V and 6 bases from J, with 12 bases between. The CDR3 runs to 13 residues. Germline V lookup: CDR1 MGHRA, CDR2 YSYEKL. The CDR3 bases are TGCGCCAGCAGCCCGGGACAATCCCATGGCTACACCTTC. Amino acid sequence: CASSPGQSHGYTF.

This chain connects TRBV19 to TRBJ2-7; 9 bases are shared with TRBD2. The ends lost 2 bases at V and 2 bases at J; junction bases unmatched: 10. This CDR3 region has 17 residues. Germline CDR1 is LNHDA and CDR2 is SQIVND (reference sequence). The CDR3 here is CASSISGLAGNTYEQYF. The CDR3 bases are TGTGCCAGTAGTATAAGCGGGCTAGCGGGAAATACCTACGAGCAGTACTTC.